The 30 T cell receptor beta chains listed next were all sequenced from one sample in a study of cytomegalovirus exposure and HLA in healthy donors. 13 Jbeta primers and 60 Vbeta primers were used for the PCR. Produced via immunoSEQ multiplex PCR; TCRdb's table is partial and in-frame only. In all, the sample yields 150,000 or so clones. The sequencing sample was made of PBMCs. Receptors originate from a woman aged 50 to 60 in good health and CMV-seronegative.

The chain carries TRBV6-5 and TRBJ1-5; D gene unclear. Trimming took 2 bases from V and 5 from J, leaving 4 bases between them. This CDR3 is built from 12 residues. Looked up from germline, CDR1 is MNHEY and CDR2 is SVGAGI. CDR3 protein: CASSYPDQPQHF. The CDR3 coding sequence is TGTGCCAGCAGTTACCCCGATCAGCCCCAGCATTTT.

The V call is TRBV28, the J call TRBJ2-2; D perhaps matches TRBD1 (5 bases). V was shortened by 5 bases and J by 4 bases, with 14 bases between the two germline ends. The CDR3 sequence is 15 residues long. Germline-derived CDR1 and CDR2 are MDHEN and SYDVKM. In nucleotides, the CDR3 is TGTGCCAGCAGTGACAGAGATTTAACCACCGGGGAGCTGTTTTTT. It translates to CASSDRDLTTGELFF.

J is TRBJ1-4 and V is TRBV6-5; D unresolved. CDR1 and CDR2 (germline): MNHEY, SVGAGI. V lost 2 bases and J 7 bases, leaving 11 bases between the germline ends. This CDR3 is built from 14 residues. The CDR3 nucleotides are TGTGCCAGCAGTTACACGGGGTCAGGTGAAAAACTGTTTTTT. This encodes CASSYTGSGEKLFF.

The chain carries TRBV28 and TRBJ1-2; 7 nucleotides match TRBD1. Germline values: CDR1 MDHEN, CDR2 SYDVKM. This CDR3 is 15 amino acids long. J was trimmed by 4 bases and V by 4 bases; bases with no gene match: 9. The CDR3 DNA reads as TGTGCCAGCAGTTCGTCGGGACAGCCTCTCTATGGCTACACCTTC. It is translated as CASSSSGQPLYGYTF.

This chain's CDR3 is CASSGLSGSYNEQFF. CDR3 nucleotide sequence: TGTGCCAGCTCGGGACTCTCAGGCTCCTACAATGAGCAGTTCTTC. This chain connects TRBV18 to TRBJ2-1, with D possibly being TRBD2 (6 bases). The V end was cut by 6 bases, the J end by 0 bases, with 12 bases between. Germline CDR1 and CDR2: KGHSH and LQKENI. The CDR3 is made up of 15 amino acids.

The V and J genes are TRBV5-8 and TRBJ1-5; 11 bases line up with TRBD1. The germline V gene encodes CDR1 SGHTS and CDR2 YDEGEE. The CDR3 extends over 17 amino acids. The trim removed 4 bases at V and 2 bases at J, leaving 8 bases unmatched. CDR3 in amino acids: CASSTGQGAIGNQPQHF. CDR3 nucleotides: TGTGCCAGCAGCACTGGACAGGGGGCTATTGGCAATCAGCCCCAGCATTTT. Looking up the rest from reference TRBV5-8 and TRBJ1-5 gives the full variable domain: EAGVTQSPTHLIKTRGQQATLRCSPISGHTSVYWYQQALGLGLQFLLWYDEGEERNRGNFPPRFSGRQFPNYSSELNVNALELEDSALYLCASSTGQGAIGNQPQHFGDGTRLSIL.

This rearrangement joins TRBV6-5 to TRBJ2-3, with a tentative D call TRBD1 (6 bases). This CDR3 region has 15 residues. V lost 2 bases and J 2 bases, leaving 11 bases between the germline ends. Germline V gene sequence: CDR1 MNHEY, CDR2 SVGAGI. CDR3 DNA: TGTGCCAGCAGTTACGCAGGGGACCACACAGATACGCAGTATTTT. Translation gives CASSYAGDHTDTQYF.

The genes are TRBV19 and TRBJ1-2; no clear D. CDR1 and CDR2 from the germline V gene are LNHDA and SQIVND (reference sequence). This CDR3 is 14 amino acids long. The V gene lost 3 bases and the J gene lost 4 bases, with 12 bases spanning the gap. CDR3 DNA: TGTGCCAGTAGTATGGACTACTCCCCCTATGGCTACACCTTC. This encodes CASSMDYSPYGYTF.

The V and J genes are TRBV14 and TRBJ2-7, with TRBD2 matching over 8 bases. Germline CDR1 SGHDN, CDR2 FVKESK. The V segment lost 4 bases and the J segment 4 bases; nucleotides outside the gene matches: 18. The CDR3 is 18 amino acids. CDR3 region: CASSPRGLAGRNYYEQYF. The DNA for the CDR3 is TGTGCCAGCAGCCCAAGAGGCCTAGCGGGCCGGAATTATTACGAGCAGTACTTC.

The genes are TRBV4-2 and TRBJ1-2; D might be TRBD1 (5 bases). This CDR3 is 14 amino acids long. Per the germline V gene, CDR1 is LGHNA and CDR2 is YNFKEQ. The V end was cut by 1 base, the J end by 8 bases, with 14 bases between. CDR3 amino acids: CASSQVGQKGGYTF. The CDR3 region has the DNA TGTGCCAGCAGCCAAGTAGGGCAGAAGGGGGGCTACACCTTC.

This sequence joins TRBV2 and TRBJ1-5; no reliable D call. The CDR3 loop spans 14 amino acids. CDR1 and CDR2 (germline): SNHLY, FYNNEI. V lost 2 bases and J 7 bases, leaving 12 bases between the germline ends. The CDR3 bases are TGTGCCAGCAGTGAATCTAACAGACGGCAGCCCCAGCATTTT. Translated: CASSESNRRQPQHF.

The J gene is TRBJ2-2, the V gene TRBV5-4, with 7 bases aligning to TRBD2. The CDR3 loop spans 18 amino acids. Germline CDR1 SGHNT, CDR2 YYREEE (reference sequence). V gave up 4 bases and J gave up 1 base; unmatched junction bases: 13. CDR3 nucleotide sequence: TGTGCCAGCAGCCAAATAGGACTAGGAGTTATGAACACCGGGGAGCTGTTTTTT. It translates to CASSQIGLGVMNTGELFF. Full variable domain (rest looked up from reference TRBV5-4 and TRBJ2-2): ETGVTQSPTHLIKTRGQQVTLRCSSQSGHNTVSWYQQALGQGPQFIFQYYREEENGRGNFPPRFSGLQFPNYSSELNVNALELDDSALYLCASSQIGLGVMNTGELFFGEGSRLTVL.

J is TRBJ2-2 and V is TRBV5-6; D unclear. Trimming shortened V by 5 bases and J by 6 bases, and 5 bases separated the two germline ends. The germline gives CDR1 SGHDT, CDR2 YYEEEE. The CDR3 length is 11 residues. The CDR3 loop reads CASRASGELFF. For the CDR3, the DNA is TGTGCCAGCAGAGCATCCGGGGAGCTGTTTTTT. Looking up the rest from reference TRBV5-6 and TRBJ2-2 gives the full variable domain: DAGVTQSPTHLIKTRGQQVTLRCSPKSGHDTVSWYQQALGQGPQFIFQYYEEEERQRGNFPDRFSGHQFPNYSSELNVNALLLGDSALYLCASRASGELFFGEGSRLTVL.

The genes are TRBV11-3 and TRBJ2-1; D might be TRBD1 (5 bases). Trimming took off 5 bases at V and 5 bases at J, with 16 bases between the two ends. The CDR3 is 15 residues long. Germline V gives CDR1 SGHNT, CDR2 YENEEA. CDR3 region: CASSKGSAEHNEQFF. CDR3 nucleotide sequence: TGTGCCAGCAGCAAGGGGTCTGCGGAACACAATGAGCAGTTCTTC.

The gene calls are TRBV5-4 and TRBJ1-2; D is possibly TRBD1 (6 bases). This CDR3 comprises 14 residues. Germline V gives CDR1 SGHNT, CDR2 YYREEE (reference sequence). V was clipped by 1 base and J by 8 bases, with 15 bases between them. CDR3 in DNA: TGTGCCAGCAGCTTGACAGGCCTCCAGGGGGGCTACACCTTC. It codes for CASSLTGLQGGYTF. Drawing the rest from reference TRBV5-4 and TRBJ1-2, the complete variable domain is ETGVTQSPTHLIKTRGQQVTLRCSSQSGHNTVSWYQQALGQGPQFIFQYYREEENGRGNFPPRFSGLQFPNYSSELNVNALELDDSALYLCASSLTGLQGGYTFGSGTRLTVV.

This sequence joins TRBV27 and TRBJ2-7, with 10 bases matching TRBD2. This CDR3 comprises 15 residues. The germline V gene has CDR1 MNHEY and CDR2 SMNVEV (reference sequence). V gave up 2 bases and J gave up 4 bases; unmatched junction bases: 5. The DNA of the CDR3 is TGTGCCAGCAGTTTAGCGCTAGCGGGAGTATACGAGCAGTACTTC. It yields the protein CASSLALAGVYEQYF.

CDR3 in amino acids: CAWSRTASYNEQFF. The CDR3 region has the DNA TGTGCCTGGAGTCGGACTGCTTCCTACAATGAGCAGTTCTTC. V usage is TRBV30 and J usage is TRBJ2-1; a weak D match, TRBD2 (5 bases). The V and J ends lost 2 bases and 1 base respectively, with 9 bases between them. This CDR3 has 14 residues. The V gene's germline CDR1 is GTSNPN and CDR2 SVGIG (reference sequence).

The chain recombines TRBV25-1 with TRBJ2-5; 7 nucleotides match TRBD1. Germline-derived CDR1 and CDR2 are MGHDK and SYGVNS. The CDR3 loop spans 14 amino acids. V was clipped by 4 bases and J by 3 bases; unmatched bases: 5. CDR3 nucleotides: TGTGCCAGCAGTGGATGGACAGGAGAAGAGACCCAGTACTTC. This translates into CASSGWTGEETQYF. The full variable domain, in which reference TRBV25-1 and TRBJ2-5 provide the parts outside the CDR3, is EADIYQTPRYLVIGTGKKITLECSQTMGHDKMYWYQQDPGMELHLIHYSYGVNSTEKGDLSSESTVSRIRTEHFPLTLESARPSHTSQYLCASSGWTGEETQYFGPGTRLLVL.

The chain joins TRBV11-1 to TRBJ1-2, with 7 nucleotides matching TRBD1. Trimming took 3 bases from V and 5 from J; bases not matched to a gene: 3. CDR1 and CDR2 (germline): SGHAT, FQDESV (reference sequence). The CDR3 spans 13 residues. CDR3 in amino acids: CASSFTGVYGYTF. CDR3 DNA sequence: TGTGCCAGCAGCTTCACAGGGGTTTATGGCTACACCTTC.

The DNA for the CDR3 is TGTGCCAGTATAATGGACAGCTCTAATTCACCCCTCCACTTT. It specifies CASIMDSSNSPLHF. This chain joins TRBV6-1 and TRBJ1-6; weak D call: TRBD1 (6 bases). Germline CDR1 and CDR2: MNHNS and SASEGT. There are 14 residues in the CDR3. V was clipped by 9 bases and J by 6 bases, with 15 bases between them.

The V gene is TRBV5-1, the J gene TRBJ1-1; the D is unclear. The germline V gene encodes CDR1 SGHRS and CDR2 YFSETQ. The CDR3 extends over 15 amino acids. V lost 2 bases to trimming and J lost 3 bases, with 14 bases between them. The CDR3 sequence: CASSLTQLGDTEAFF. CDR3 bases: TGCGCCAGCAGCTTAACCCAACTCGGGGACACTGAAGCTTTCTTT.

This chain joins TRBV14 and TRBJ1-5; a possible D gene is TRBD1 (5 bases). The CDR3 has 14 residues. V was clipped by 3 bases and J by 3 bases, with 9 bases between them. Germline assignment: CDR1 SGHDN and CDR2 FVKESK. Here the CDR3 DNA reads TGTGCCAGCAGCCAGTGGGGGGTCAATCAGCCCCAGCATTTT. This translates into CASSQWGVNQPQHF.

The chain recombines TRBV4-1 with TRBJ2-1, with D uncertain. Germline lookup yields CDR1 MGHRA and CDR2 YSYEKL. There are 15 residues in the CDR3. Trimming cost V 2 bases and J 2 bases, with 10 bases left between them. Written as DNA, the CDR3 is TGCGCCAGCAGCCAACTTGCGGCCACCTACAATGAGCAGTTCTTC. This encodes CASSQLAATYNEQFF.

V gene TRBV15 combines with J gene TRBJ1-1, with TRBD1 identical over 9 bases. The germline V gene has CDR1 LNHNV and CDR2 YYDKDF (reference sequence). The CDR3 is 15 residues long. V lost 5 bases to trimming and J lost 6 bases; unmatched junction nucleotides: 10. CDR3 nucleotide sequence: TGTGCCACCAGCCCGCAAACAGGGGGCAGCGCTGAAGCTTTCTTT. As protein: CATSPQTGGSAEAFF.

This chain joins TRBV5-1 and TRBJ1-4, with 9 bases identical to TRBD1. Germline V gene sequence: CDR1 SGHRS, CDR2 YFSETQ. J lost 1 base, V lost 4 bases, and 5 bases had no gene match. The CDR3 is 16 residues long. Here the CDR3 DNA reads TGCGCCAGCAGCCTTCAGGGACAGGGAACTAATGAAAAACTGTTTTTT. This encodes CASSLQGQGTNEKLFF.

This chain uses TRBV6-1 with TRBJ2-7; weak D call: TRBD1 (5 bases). Germline V gives CDR1 MNHNS, CDR2 SASEGT. The CDR3 is 15 residues long. V was trimmed by 0 bases and J by 4 bases, leaving 13 bases between them. CDR3 sequence: CASSEASARQYEQYF. The CDR3 DNA reads TGTGCCAGCAGTGAAGCCAGCGCCAGACAGTACGAGCAGTACTTC.

The chain couples TRBV7-9 to TRBJ1-1; D remains unclear. The germline gives CDR1 SEHNR, CDR2 FQNEAQ (reference sequence). The CDR3 sequence is 13 residues long. Trimming cost V 2 bases and J 3 bases, with 7 bases left between them. This CDR3 reads CASSLQQDTEAFF. CDR3 DNA sequence: TGTGCCAGCAGCTTACAGCAGGACACTGAAGCTTTCTTT.

CDR3 sequence (DNA): TGCGCCAGCAGCCCTGGACAGGGAGAAACTAATGAAAAACTGTTTTTT. Amino acid sequence: CASSPGQGETNEKLFF. The gene calls are TRBV5-1 and TRBJ1-4; 8 nucleotides align to TRBD1. Looked up from germline, CDR1 is SGHRS and CDR2 is YFSETQ. The CDR3 is made up of 16 amino acids. V was clipped by 4 bases and J by 1 base; unmatched bases: 6.

The chain links TRBV11-2 to TRBJ2-7, with 11 bases lining up with TRBD2. V gave up 1 base and J gave up 2 bases; unmatched junction bases: 1. CDR1 and CDR2 (germline): SGHAT, FQNNGV. The CDR3 is made up of 15 amino acids. Here the CDR3 DNA reads TGTGCCAGCAGCTTAGGTAGCGGGAGGGCCTACGAGCAGTACTTC. This translates into CASSLGSGRAYEQYF.

The rearrangement joins TRBV28 to TRBJ1-1; D gene unclear. CDR3 size: 13 residues. Germline CDR1 MDHEN, CDR2 SYDVKM. Deletions cut 2 bases from V and 1 base from J, with 5 bases between. CDR3 nucleotide sequence: TGTGCCAGCAGTTTAAGCACGAACACTGAAGCTTTCTTT. The encoded protein is CASSLSTNTEAFF.